This T cell receptor (beta chain) originates from a study of blood T cell repertoires in COVID-19. Study details: Italy, Spain and the United States were the sources of the convalescent and acute COVID-19 samples. The analysed material was cDNA or gDNA that came from T cells, B-cell-depleted T cells, or PBMCs.

The CDR3 runs 13 residues. Germline trimming cut 2 bases from V and 4 bases from J; bases unmatched to any gene: 1. Per the authors' pipeline: Amplified reference gene primers provided the basis for estimating nucleated cell counts. Assay: immunoSEQ multiplex PCR; the TCRdb copy retains only in-frame clones and omits some. That table gives V, J and clone size, and the DNA gave D and trimming. The table records about 270,000 clones, roughly nine tenths of them present only once. The sequenced material came from peripheral blood. This TCR was recovered from a man between 40 and 49 years old with active or convalescent COVID-19. The chain recombines TRBV12-3 or TRBV12-4 with TRBJ1-1, with 7 bases that match TRBD1. Here the CDR3 DNA reads TGTGCCAGCAGTTTACGACAGGGCACTGAAGCTTTCTTT. It codes for CASSLRQGTEAFF.